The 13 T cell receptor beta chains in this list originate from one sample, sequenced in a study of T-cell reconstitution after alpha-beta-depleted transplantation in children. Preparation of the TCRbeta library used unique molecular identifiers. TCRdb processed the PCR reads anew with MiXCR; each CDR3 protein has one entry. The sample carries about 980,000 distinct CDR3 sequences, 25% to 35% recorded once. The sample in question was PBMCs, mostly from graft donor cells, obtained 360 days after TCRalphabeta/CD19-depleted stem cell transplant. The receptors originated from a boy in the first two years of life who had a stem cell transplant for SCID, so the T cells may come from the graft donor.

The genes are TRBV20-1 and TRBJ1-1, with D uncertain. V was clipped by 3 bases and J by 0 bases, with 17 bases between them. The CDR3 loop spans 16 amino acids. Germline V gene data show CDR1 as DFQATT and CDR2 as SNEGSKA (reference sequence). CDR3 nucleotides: TGCAGTGCTAGGATACCAGGAGACCGTATGAACACTGAAGCTTTCTTT. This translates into CSARIPGDRMNTEAFF.

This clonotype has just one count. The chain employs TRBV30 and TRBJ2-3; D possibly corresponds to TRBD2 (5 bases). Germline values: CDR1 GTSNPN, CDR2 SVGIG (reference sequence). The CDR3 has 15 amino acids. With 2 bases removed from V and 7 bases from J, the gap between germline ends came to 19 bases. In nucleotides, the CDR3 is TGTGCCTGGAGTACGGCGGGTTATGGCATGAATACGCAGTATTTT. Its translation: CAWSTAGYGMNTQYF.

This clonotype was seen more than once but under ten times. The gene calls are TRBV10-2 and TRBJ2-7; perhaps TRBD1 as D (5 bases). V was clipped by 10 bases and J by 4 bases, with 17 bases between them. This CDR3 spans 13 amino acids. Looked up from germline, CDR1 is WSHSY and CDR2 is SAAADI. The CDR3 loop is CATKPCRVYEQYF. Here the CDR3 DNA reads TGCGCCACCAAACCCTGCAGGGTTTACGAGCAGTACTTC.

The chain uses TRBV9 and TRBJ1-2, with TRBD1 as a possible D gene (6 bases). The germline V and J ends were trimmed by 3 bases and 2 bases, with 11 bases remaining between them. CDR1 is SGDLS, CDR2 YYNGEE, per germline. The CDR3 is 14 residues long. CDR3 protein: CASSDDRLNYGYTF. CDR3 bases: TGTGCCAGCAGCGACGACAGGTTAAACTATGGCTACACCTTC.

The CDR3 region has the DNA TGCAGCGCGCTGATAGCCTCTCCCGGGACAGGGTATTCCTACGAGCAGTACTTC. This translates into CSALIASPGTGYSYEQYF. The chain has TRBV29-1 and TRBJ2-7, with 9 bases lining up with TRBD1. CDR3 length: 18 amino acids. V lost 7 bases to trimming and J lost 1 base; unmatched junction nucleotides: 20. Germline V gene lookup returns CDR1 SQVTM and CDR2 ANQGSEA.

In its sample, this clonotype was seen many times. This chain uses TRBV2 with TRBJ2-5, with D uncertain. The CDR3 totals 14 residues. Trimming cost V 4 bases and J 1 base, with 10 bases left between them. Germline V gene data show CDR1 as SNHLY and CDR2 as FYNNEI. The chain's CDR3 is CASSAGNRQETQYF. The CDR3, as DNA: TGTGCCAGCAGTGCTGGGAATCGCCAAGAGACCCAGTACTTC.

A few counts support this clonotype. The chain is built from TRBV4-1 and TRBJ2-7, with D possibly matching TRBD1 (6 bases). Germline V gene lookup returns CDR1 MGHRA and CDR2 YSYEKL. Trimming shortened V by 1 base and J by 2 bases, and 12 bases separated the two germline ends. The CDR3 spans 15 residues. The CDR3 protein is CASSQGLDRAYEQYF. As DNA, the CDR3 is TGCGCCAGCAGCCAAGGGCTGGACAGAGCCTACGAGCAGTACTTC.

The CDR3 nucleotides are TGTGCCAGCAGCCCCGGGACAGGGCGCGAGCAGTTCTTC. It is translated as CASSPGTGREQFF. This chain links TRBV7-9 with TRBJ2-1, with TRBD1 matching over 9 bases. V was pared by 5 bases and J by 10 bases, with 6 bases of the junction left unmatched. CDR3 size: 13 residues. Germline V gene lookup returns CDR1 SEHNR and CDR2 FQNEAQ (reference sequence).

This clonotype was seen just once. The CDR3 nucleotides are TGTGCCAGCAGTGAACTGCTGCTAGCGGGGGGGCTGAATGAGCAGTTCTTC. This codes for CASSELLLAGGLNEQFF. The V gene is TRBV6-1, the J gene TRBJ2-1, with 12 bases lining up with TRBD2. V shed 2 bases and J 7 bases; nucleotides not matched to a gene: 9. The germline gives CDR1 MNHNS, CDR2 SASEGT. The CDR3 spans 17 residues.

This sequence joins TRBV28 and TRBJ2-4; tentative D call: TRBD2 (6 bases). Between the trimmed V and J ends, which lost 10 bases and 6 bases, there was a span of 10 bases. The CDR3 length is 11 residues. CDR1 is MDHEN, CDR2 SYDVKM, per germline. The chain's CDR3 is CAIGGINIQYF. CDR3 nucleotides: TGTGCCATCGGGGGAATAAACATTCAGTACTTC.

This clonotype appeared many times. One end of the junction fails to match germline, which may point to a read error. CDR3 in DNA: TGTGCCAGCAGCTTGGGTAGAAACACCGGGGAGCTGTTTTTT. Translated: CASSLGRNTGELFF. This chain links TRBV5-1 with TRBJ2-2; D unclear. Looked up from germline, CDR1 is SGHRS and CDR2 is YFSETQ. There are 14 residues in the CDR3. Full variable domain (remainder filled in from reference TRBV5-1 and TRBJ2-2): KAGVTQTPRYLIKTRGQQVTLSCSPISGHRSVSWYQQTPGQGLQFLFEYFSETQRNKGNFPGRFSGRQFSNSRSEMNVSTLELGDSALYLCASSLGRNTGELFFGEGSRLTVL.

CDR3 sequence: CASSHSRSSYNEQFF. The CDR3 nucleotides read TGTGCCAGCAGCCATTCTAGGAGCTCCTACAATGAGCAGTTCTTC. The V and J genes are TRBV3-1 and TRBJ2-1; D unresolved. The CDR3 totals 15 residues. Germline V lookup: CDR1 LGHDT, CDR2 YNNKEL (reference sequence). The V end lost 3 bases, the J end lost 0 bases, and 9 bases lay between the germline ends.

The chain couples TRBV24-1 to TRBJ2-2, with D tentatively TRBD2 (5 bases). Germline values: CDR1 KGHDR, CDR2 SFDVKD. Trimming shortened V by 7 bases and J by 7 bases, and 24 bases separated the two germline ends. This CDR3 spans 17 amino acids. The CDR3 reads CATSEWGVGSRSGELFF. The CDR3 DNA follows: TGTGCCACCAGCGAGTGGGGAGTGGGGTCACGGAGCGGGGAGCTGTTTTTT.